This T cell receptor (beta chain) was documented in a study of human T cells and chemical hapten exposure. Overall study results and limits: As the donors had alopecia, their immune response may differ from healthy people's.

There are a few counts of this clonotype. What it binds is not known. Time point reported: patch test 1, 2 weeks after DPC sensitization. As to treatment: therapeutic diphenylcyclopropenone sensitization with weekly scalp DPC. Prior to each patch test being applied, blood was drawn. TCRdb passed the RACE reads through MiXCR, listing each CDR3 protein once. The repertoire holds approximately 79,000 distinct CDR3 sequences, with about a tenth as singletons. Trimming left V 7 bases short and J 3 bases short, with 19 bases between. The CDR3 totals 16 residues. The sample here was whole blood, taken in connection with sensitization to the hapten diphenylcyclopropenone (DPC). This receptor was identified in a woman aged 45-65 years with alopecia areata. Some clones in this sample may be carry-over from other donors' samples. The V and J genes are TRBV12-3 or TRBV12-4 and TRBJ2-4, with D perhaps being TRBD1 or TRBD2 (5 bases each). CDR3 coding DNA: TGTGCCAGCACTACCGCCGGGGCGGCGGTCAAAAACATTCAGTACTTC. It specifies CASTTAGAAVKNIQYF.